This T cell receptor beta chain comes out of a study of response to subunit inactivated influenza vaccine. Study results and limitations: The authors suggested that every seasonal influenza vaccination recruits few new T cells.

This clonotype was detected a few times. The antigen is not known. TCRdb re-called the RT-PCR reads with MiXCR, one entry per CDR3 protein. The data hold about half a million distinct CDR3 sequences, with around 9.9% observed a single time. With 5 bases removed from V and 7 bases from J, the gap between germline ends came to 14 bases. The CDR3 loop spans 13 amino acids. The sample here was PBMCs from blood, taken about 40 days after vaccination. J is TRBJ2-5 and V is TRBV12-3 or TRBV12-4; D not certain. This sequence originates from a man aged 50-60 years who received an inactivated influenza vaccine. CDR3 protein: CASSLGFGGTQYF. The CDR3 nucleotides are TGTGCCAGCAGTCTCGGGTTCGGCGGGACCCAGTACTTC.